This T cell receptor (beta chain) was documented in a study of T cell repertoires in cytomegalovirus infection. Only a few counts were recorded for this clonotype. Antigen specificity is unknown. Trimming took 8 bases from V and 1 from J, leaving 11 bases between them. Germline lookup yields CDR1 MNHEY and CDR2 SVGEGT. The CDR3 runs 13 residues. MiXCR was run by TCRdb on the reads, yielding one entry per CDR3 protein. Here the sample spans about 830,000 distinct CDR3 sequences, less than 35% being singletons. Sequencing was performed on cultured CD8+ T cells from PBMCs, taken from culture after CMV antigen stimulation. J is TRBJ2-5 and V is TRBV6-2 or TRBV6-3; TRBD2 might be the D (6 bases). The TCR comes from a human donor in good health (CMV status not recorded). Some clones in this sample may be carry-over from other donors' samples. The CDR3 DNA reads TGTGCCAGCGGAGGAGGGACCCAAGAGACCCAGTACTTC. It specifies CASGGGTQETQYF.